This T cell receptor (beta chain) is from a study of T cells expressing NK-cell markers (dated by TCRdb to between 2020 and 2021). Describing the broader study: Three sorted T-cell subsets (CD3+CD56+NKG2C+, CD3+CD56+NKG2C- and CD3+CD56-NKG2C+) from about 8 donors had their TCR beta-chain repertoires profiled. Sequencing of the libraries produced 2 x 150 bp reads on Illumina HiSeq 2000/2500, MiSeq or NextSeq. All eight donors whose samples were sequenced were randomly selected healthy volunteers, three of them men and five women. Among the eight sequenced donors, seven were HCMV-seropositive and one was HCMV-seronegative. Study-wide findings and limitations: Those dominant clonotypes were again the most abundant among CD3+CD56-NKG2C+ cells in several donors, at roughly 28.3-60.1%. In roughly 6 donors, the dominant CD3+CD56+NKG2C+ clonotypes were found to rank among the top 10 CD8+ clonotypes and to make up roughly 1.0-8% of CD8+ T cells. Whether the expanded NKG2C-expressing T cell clones were specific for HCMV antigens was left unclear.

Sequencing used an Illumina HiSeq 2000. The TCR beta cDNA libraries were made using 5'RACE template switching, a step that added both a universal primer site and unique molecular identifiers. Priming for cDNA synthesis came from the TCR beta constant segment, and two successive PCR amplification steps followed. As for the original processing: MIGEC was used to demultiplex reads and group the reads by UMI, and MiTCR was used to assemble and quantify clonotypes. To remove erroneous sequences, TCR cDNA sequences were retained only when supported by two or more reads. The tcR package was used for downstream repertoire analysis, and clonotypes were matched across fractions by CDR3 nucleotide sequence plus V segment. Antigen specificity was annotated against VDJdb with VDJmatch, allowing one amino acid substitution in CDR3. TCRdb reprocessed the reads, and each CDR3 protein sequence is entered once, without DNA. The V and J calls were not made by the authors but by TCRdb's processing. The sample's own table lists about 30,000 distinct CDR3 sequences. The top ten clonotypes cover roughly three fifths of the sample.

To determine HCMV serostatus, a commercial ELISA kit was used to detect HCMV-specific IgG in serum. Peripheral blood mononuclear cells were isolated from blood by Ficoll density gradient centrifugation. With regard to this clonotype: There is no known antigen for this receptor.

This TCR was sampled from a woman between 18 and 70 years old in good health. Specimen: blood T cells: a sorted CD56 or NKG2C T cell subset, CD4+ or CD8+ T cells, or bulk PBMC T cells (not recorded which).

This receptor has the CDR3 CASSLSFFGSYEQYF. In this chain, TRBV28 is recombined with TRBJ2-7. Including the terminal cysteine and phenylalanine, the CDR3 comprises 15 residues. DNA is not on record. The CDR1 and CDR2 encoded by the germline V gene are MDHEN and SYDVKM.